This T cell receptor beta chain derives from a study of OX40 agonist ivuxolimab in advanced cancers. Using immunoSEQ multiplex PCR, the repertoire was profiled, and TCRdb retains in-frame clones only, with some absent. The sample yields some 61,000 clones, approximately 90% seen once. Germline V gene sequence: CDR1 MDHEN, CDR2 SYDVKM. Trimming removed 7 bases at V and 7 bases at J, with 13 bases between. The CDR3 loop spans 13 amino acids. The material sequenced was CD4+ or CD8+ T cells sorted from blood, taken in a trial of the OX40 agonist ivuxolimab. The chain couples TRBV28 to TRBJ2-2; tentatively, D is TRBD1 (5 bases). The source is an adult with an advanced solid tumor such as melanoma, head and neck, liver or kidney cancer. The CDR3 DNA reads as TGTGCCAGCAAGAAGTACCAGGGCGGGGAGCTGTTTTTT. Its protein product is CASKKYQGGELFF.